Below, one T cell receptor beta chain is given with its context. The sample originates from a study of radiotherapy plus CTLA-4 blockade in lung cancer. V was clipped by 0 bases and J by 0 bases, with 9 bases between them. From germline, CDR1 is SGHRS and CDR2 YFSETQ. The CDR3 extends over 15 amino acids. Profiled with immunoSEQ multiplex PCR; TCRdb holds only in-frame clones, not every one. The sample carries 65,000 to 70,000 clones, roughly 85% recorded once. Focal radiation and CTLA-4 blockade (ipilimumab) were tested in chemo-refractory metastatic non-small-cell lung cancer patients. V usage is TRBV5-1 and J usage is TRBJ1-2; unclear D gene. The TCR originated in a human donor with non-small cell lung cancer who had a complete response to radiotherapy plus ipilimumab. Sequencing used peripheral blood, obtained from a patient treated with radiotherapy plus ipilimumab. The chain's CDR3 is CASSLGAYSNYGYTF. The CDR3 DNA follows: TGCGCCAGCAGCTTGGGTGCGTATTCTAACTATGGCTACACCTTC.